The present entry profiles one T cell receptor beta chain with its context. Its target is not known. Compared with germline, one end of the junction differs, possibly owing to a read error. This entry is derived from a study of CD8 T cell repertoires and HIV-1 epitope variants. Overall study: Controls were a CMV, EBV and flu peptide pool, Ebola AY9 negative control, and no-peptide well.

This CDR3 has 13 residues. In germline, CDR1 is PRHDT, CDR2 FYEKMQ (reference sequence). Regarding the study as a whole: Nef KF9 drew several clonotypes and HW9 one, without TAALDMSHF responses.

Clones were read by immunoSEQ multiplex PCR, and TCRdb kept only the in-frame ones, dropping some. The data contain 4,500 to 6,500 clones, approximately 66% of them singletons. This TCR was sampled from a male donor with HIV. This rearrangement joins TRBV13 to TRBJ2-7; D not certain. The sample comprised cultured CD8+ T cells derived from PBMCs. The CDR3 spells CASSLGQQSVSPF. In nucleotides, the CDR3 is TGTGCCAGCAGCTTAGGTCAACAGTCTGTATCCCCCTTC.